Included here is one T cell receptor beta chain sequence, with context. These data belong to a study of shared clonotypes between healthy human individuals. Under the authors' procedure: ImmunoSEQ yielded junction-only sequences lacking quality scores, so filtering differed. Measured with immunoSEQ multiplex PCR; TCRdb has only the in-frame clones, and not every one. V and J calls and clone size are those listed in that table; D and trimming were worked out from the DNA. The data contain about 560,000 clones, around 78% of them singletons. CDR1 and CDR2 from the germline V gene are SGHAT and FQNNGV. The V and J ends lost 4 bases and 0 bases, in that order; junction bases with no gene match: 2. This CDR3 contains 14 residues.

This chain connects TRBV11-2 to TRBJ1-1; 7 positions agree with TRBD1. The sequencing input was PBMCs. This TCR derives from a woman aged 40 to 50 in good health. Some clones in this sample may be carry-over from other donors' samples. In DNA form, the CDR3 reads TGTGCCAGCAGCTCGGGACAGCTGAACACTGAAGCTTTCTTT. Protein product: CASSSGQLNTEAFF.